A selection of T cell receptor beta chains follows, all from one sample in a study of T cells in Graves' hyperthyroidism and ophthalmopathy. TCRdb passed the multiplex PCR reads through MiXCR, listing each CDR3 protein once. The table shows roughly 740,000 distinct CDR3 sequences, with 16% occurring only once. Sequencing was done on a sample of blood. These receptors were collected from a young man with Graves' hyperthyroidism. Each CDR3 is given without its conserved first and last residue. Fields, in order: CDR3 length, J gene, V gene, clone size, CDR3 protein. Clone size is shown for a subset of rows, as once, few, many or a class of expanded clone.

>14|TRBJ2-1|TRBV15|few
ATSTQPYQREWEQF
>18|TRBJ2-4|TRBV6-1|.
ASSLKGGLARGVAKNIQY
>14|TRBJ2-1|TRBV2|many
ASSSGQGSSYNEQF
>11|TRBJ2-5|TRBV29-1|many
SVIQGAGETQY
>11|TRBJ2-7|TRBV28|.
ASTPGGSYDQY
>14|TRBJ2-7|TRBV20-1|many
SARDPRGQGAYEQY
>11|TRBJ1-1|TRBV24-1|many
ATSEPDSPEAF
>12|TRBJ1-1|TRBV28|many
ASSSPPGQGSAF
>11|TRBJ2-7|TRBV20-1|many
SAGTSGTNEQY
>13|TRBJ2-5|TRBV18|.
ASSPPQLAQETQY
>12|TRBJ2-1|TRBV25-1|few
ASSEDISYNEQF
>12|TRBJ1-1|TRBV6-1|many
ASTSAGFDTEAF
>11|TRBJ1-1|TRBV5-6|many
ASLPAQLGEAF
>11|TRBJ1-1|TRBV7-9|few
ASSLTVPTEAF
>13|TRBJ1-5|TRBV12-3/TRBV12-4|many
ASSSEYRLNQPQH
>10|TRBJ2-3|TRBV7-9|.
ASSFHSDTQY
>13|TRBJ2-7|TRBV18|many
ASSPRSGGSREQY
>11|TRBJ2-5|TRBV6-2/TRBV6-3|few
ASSYSGTEDGY
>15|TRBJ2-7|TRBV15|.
ATSRVVGSALTYEQY
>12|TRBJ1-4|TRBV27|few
ASSPYRVPEKLF
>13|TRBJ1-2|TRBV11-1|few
ASSYVSTGGDGYT
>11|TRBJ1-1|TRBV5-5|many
ASSFSMNTEAF
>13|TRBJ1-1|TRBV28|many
ASSARGSMNTEAF
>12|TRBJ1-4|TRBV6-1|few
ASSESLAAGRVF
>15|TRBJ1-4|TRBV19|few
ASSILLQGASNEKLF
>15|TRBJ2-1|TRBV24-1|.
ATSDQRAGSRYNEQF
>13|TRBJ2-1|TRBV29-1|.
SVEPTGGFYNEQF
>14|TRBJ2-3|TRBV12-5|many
ASGSQTGRSTDTQY
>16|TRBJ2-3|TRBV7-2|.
ASSLEFGREGLADTQY
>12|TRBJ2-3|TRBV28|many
ASSSGRGTDTQY
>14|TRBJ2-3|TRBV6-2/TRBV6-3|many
ASSLPYGQGDDTQY
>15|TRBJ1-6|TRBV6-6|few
ASSYSATPLRDSPLH
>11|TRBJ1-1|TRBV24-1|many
ATSDSRTREAF
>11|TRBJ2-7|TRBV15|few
ATSREDSYEQY
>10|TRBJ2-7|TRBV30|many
AWSVPSYEQY
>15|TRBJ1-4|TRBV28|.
ASSLDRGVSLNEKLF
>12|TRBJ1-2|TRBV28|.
ASSLPGPNYGYT
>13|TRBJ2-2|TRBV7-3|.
ASSLVGGGTGELS
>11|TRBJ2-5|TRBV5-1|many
ASSLGARETQY
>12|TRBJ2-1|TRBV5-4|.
ASSSVEPNNEQF
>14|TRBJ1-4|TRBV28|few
ASSADRDLKDEKLF
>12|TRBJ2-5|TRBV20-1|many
SARDGAIQETQY
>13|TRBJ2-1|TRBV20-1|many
SARSLAVPWNEQF
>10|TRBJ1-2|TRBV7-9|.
ASSLSPGGYT
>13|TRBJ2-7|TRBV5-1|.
ASSWQGGHFYEQY
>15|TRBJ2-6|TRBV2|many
ASRGVSASSGANVLT
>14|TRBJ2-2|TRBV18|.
ASSPSSGLNTGELF
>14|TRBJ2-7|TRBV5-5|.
ASSIGFAGFAYEQY
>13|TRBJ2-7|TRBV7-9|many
ASSLAVGAPYEQY
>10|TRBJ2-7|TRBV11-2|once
ASSDGQSEQY
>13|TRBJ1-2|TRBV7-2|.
ASSLVTGVNYGYT
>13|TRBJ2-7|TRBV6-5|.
ASSSRTSGSMEQY
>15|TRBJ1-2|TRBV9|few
ASSQRSRGGEVYGYT
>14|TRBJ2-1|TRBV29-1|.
SVETLEGRSYNEQF
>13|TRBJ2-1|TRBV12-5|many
ASGLGGTEANEQF
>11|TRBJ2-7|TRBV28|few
ASSPRGSDEQY
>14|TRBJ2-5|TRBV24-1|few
ATSEPGQGNGETQY
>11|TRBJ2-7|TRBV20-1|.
SAIRGGDYEQY
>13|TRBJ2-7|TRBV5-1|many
ASRPGQGVIYEQY